Listed below are T cell receptor beta chains from one sample, sequenced in a study of identical twins. Each CDR3 protein is one row after TCRdb ran MiXCR on the 5' RACE reads. This sample has roughly 1.6 million distinct CDR3 sequences, with about 32% found just once. Specimen: cord blood. These receptors all stem from a newborn girl in good health. The CDR3 runs from the conserved cysteine through the conserved F or W. Fields, in order: J gene, D gene, V gene, clone size, CDR3 protein, CDR3 DNA. The D gene is left open where the match is weak. Clone size is given for some rows only: seen once, a few or many times, or a class if the clone is expanded.

TRBJ1-1 | - | TRBV28 | - | CASRPRPRATNTEAFF | TGTGCCAGCAGGCCCAGGCCCCGGGCCACGAACACTGAAGCTTTCTTT
TRBJ2-1 | TRBD1 | TRBV28 | few | CASSLDFRTGGYNEQFF | TGTGCCAGCAGTTTAGACTTCCGGACAGGGGGCTACAATGAGCAGTTCTTC
TRBJ2-7 | - | TRBV2 | few | CAGIGRQTYEQYF | TGTGCCGGCATAGGGAGGCAGACCTACGAGCAGTACTTC
TRBJ1-4 | TRBD1 | TRBV27 | - | CASSLSAGQGGNEKLFF | TGTGCCAGCAGCCTATCTGCAGGACAGGGCGGTAATGAAAAACTGTTTTTT
TRBJ2-1 | - | TRBV10-1 | many | CASRVSLVGNEQFF | TGCGCCAGCAGGGTCAGTCTAGTGGGCAATGAGCAGTTCTTC
TRBJ2-7 | - | TRBV7-9 | few | CASSLGDRSFSYEQYF | TGTGCCAGCAGCTTAGGAGACAGGTCGTTCTCCTACGAGCAGTACTTC
TRBJ2-3 | - | TRBV24-1 | few | CATSDLGRSSTDTQYF | TGTGCCACCAGTGATTTGGGGAGGTCTAGCACAGATACGCAGTATTTT
TRBJ2-7 | - | TRBV7-2 | many | CASSLVFNRVSSYEQYF | TGTGCCAGCAGCTTAGTCTTCAACAGGGTCAGCTCCTACGAGCAGTACTTC
TRBJ1-5 | - | TRBV20-1 | - | CSARAPLRASNQPQHF | TGCAGTGCTAGAGCTCCTCTGAGGGCTAGCAATCAGCCCCAGCATTTT
TRBJ2-7 | TRBD1 | TRBV24-1 | many | CATSTGGVEQYF | TGTGCCACCTCCACAGGGGGCGTCGAGCAGTACTTC
TRBJ2-7 | - | TRBV12-5 | - | CASGQDWGDEQYF | TGTGCTAGTGGTCAGGATTGGGGTGACGAGCAGTACTTC
TRBJ2-1 | - | TRBV5-4 | - | CASSHRGTDNEQFF | TGTGCCAGCAGCCATAGGGGGACTGACAATGAGCAGTTCTTC
TRBJ2-1 | TRBD2 | TRBV29-1 | - | CSARDYRDNEQFF | TGCAGCGCCCGGGACTATCGAGACAATGAGCAGTTCTTC